The 20 T cell receptor beta chains listed next were all sequenced from one sample in a study of blood T cells in healthy people across ages (dated by TCRdb to about 2015). Libraries came from 5' RACE. Instrument used: Illumina HiSeq 2500. The second PCR ran for about 7 to 11 cycles and used a J-beta primer mix along with a sample-barcoded 5' primer. TCRdb redid the processing of the public reads, applying fastp at Q25 and MiXCR, and retained in-frame beta chains. Rows with one shared CDR3 protein collapse into an entry with the most common genes and DNA. The sample table holds a few hundred thousand distinct CDR3 sequences, of which 27% were seen once. 25% to 35% of the sample comes from the top ten. Sample: blood. These receptor sequences come from an older woman in good health.

The gene calls are TRBV11-1 and TRBJ1-1; the D is unclear. The V gene's germline CDR1 is SGHAT and CDR2 FQDESV (reference sequence). This CDR3 has 14 residues. With 1 base removed from V and 1 base from J, the gap between germline ends came to 7 bases. DNA of the CDR3: TGTGCCAGCAGCTTAGAAGTGGAGAACACTGAAGCTTTCTTT. Translated, it gives CASSLEVENTEAFF.

The J gene is TRBJ1-5, the V gene TRBV27; the D gene is possibly TRBD1 (6 bases). Germline V CDR1 and CDR2: MNHEY, SMNVEV (reference sequence). The V end was cut by 5 bases, the J end by 0 bases, with 11 bases between. There are 15 residues in the CDR3. Written as DNA, the CDR3 is TGTGCCAGCAGTCTCTGGGGACATAGCAATCAGCCCCAGCATTTT. It codes for CASSLWGHSNQPQHF.

This clonotype was seen at least ten times. The V gene is TRBV24-1, the J gene TRBJ2-1; D might be TRBD2 (6 bases). V was cut by 5 bases and J by 9 bases, with 7 bases left in between. Germline V lookup: CDR1 KGHDR, CDR2 SFDVKD. The length of the CDR3 is 11 residues. DNA of the CDR3: TGTGCCACCAGTGCGGGAGTTGAGCAGTTCTTC. Translated, it gives CATSAGVEQFF.

Of note for this clonotype: Without the conserved terminal phenylalanine or tryptophan, this CDR3 likely stems from a read error. The chain employs TRBV5-1 and TRBJ2-5, with D unclear. The J call may be faulty, since TRBJ2-1 better matches the DNA end. The length of the CDR3 is 12 residues. Per the germline V gene, CDR1 is SGHRS and CDR2 is YFSETQ. CDR3 loop: CASSQWDNEQFL. CDR3 bases: TGCGCCAGCAGCCAATGGGATAATGAGCAGTTCCTC.

V gene TRBV20-1 combines with J gene TRBJ1-2; D may be TRBD1 (5 bases). The CDR3 totals 14 residues. The germline V gene has CDR1 DFQATT and CDR2 SNEGSKA (reference sequence). Trimming stripped 1 base from V and 4 bases from J, with 13 bases between. The DNA for the CDR3 is TGCAGTGCTAGAGTAGAAGGGGTCGGCTATGGCTACACCTTC. The encoded protein is CSARVEGVGYGYTF.

This clonotype was observed a handful of times. This chain joins TRBV27 and TRBJ2-5; D not resolved. Germline V lookup: CDR1 MNHEY, CDR2 SMNVEV (reference sequence). V shed 2 bases and J shed 11 bases, with 15 bases lying between them. The CDR3 sequence is 13 residues long. The CDR3 spells CASSLEIGNSQYF. The CDR3 DNA sequence: TGTGCCAGCAGTTTAGAGATCGGAAACTCGCAGTACTTC.

At least ten counts were recorded for this clonotype. The chain carries TRBV5-1 and TRBJ2-1, with D hard to call. Deletions cut 7 bases from V and 10 bases from J, with 18 bases between. Germline V lookup: CDR1 SGHRS, CDR2 YFSETQ. This CDR3 has 13 amino acids. For the CDR3, the DNA is TGCGCCAGCGCCCCTCGCCCCAATAACGAGCAGTTCTTC. Translated: CASAPRPNNEQFF.

In its sample, this clonotype was seen a few times. The chain recombines TRBV28 with TRBJ1-4; D unresolved. The germline V gene has CDR1 MDHEN and CDR2 SYDVKM. This CDR3 has 15 residues. Trimming pared 6 bases from V and 0 bases from J, leaving 11 bases between. The CDR3 is CASSNVASTNEKLFF. For the CDR3, the DNA is TGTGCCAGCAGCAACGTGGCCTCAACTAATGAAAAACTGTTTTTT.

This clonotype was picked up a small number of times. The genes are TRBV20-1 and TRBJ2-5; D is possibly TRBD1 (6 bases). CDR1 is DFQATT and CDR2 is SNEGSKA in the germline V gene (reference sequence). V was cut by 0 bases and J by 4 bases, with 12 bases left in between. The CDR3 spans 14 residues. The CDR3 DNA reads as TGCAGTGCTAGAGATCTGGGCAGGGGAGAGACCCAGTACTTC. Amino acid sequence: CSARDLGRGETQYF.

The rearrangement joins TRBV3-1 to TRBJ2-7, with 8 bases fitting TRBD1. The germline V gene has CDR1 LGHDT and CDR2 YNNKEL (reference sequence). This CDR3 has 15 amino acids. Trimming took 4 bases from V and 0 from J; bases not matched to a gene: 5. The CDR3 DNA follows: TGTGCCAGCAGCCTGGGGACAGGAAGCTCCTACGAGCAGTACTTC. Its protein product is CASSLGTGSSYEQYF.

This clonotype was recorded a few times. V and J are TRBV4-2 and TRBJ1-6; the D is unclear. CDR3 length: 13 amino acids. Per germline, CDR1 LGHNA and CDR2 YNFKEQ. Deletions cut 0 bases from V and 5 bases from J, with 2 bases between. DNA of the CDR3: TGTGCCAGCAGCCAAGATAATAATTCACCCCTCCACTTT. Amino acids: CASSQDNNSPLHF.

As regards this clonotype: A much larger clone is a single base away; this may be a read error. In this CDR3 the conserved last residue, phenylalanine or tryptophan, is missing, so a read error is likely. V gene TRBV27 combines with J gene TRBJ1-5; maybe TRBD1 (5 bases). The CDR3 extends over 13 amino acids. Looked up from germline, CDR1 is MNHEY and CDR2 is SMNVEV (reference sequence). Trimming removed 2 bases at V and 8 bases at J, with 10 bases between. The DNA for the CDR3 is TGTGCCAGCAGTTTAGGGGCGAGGGAGCCCCAGCATTGT. It specifies CASSLGAREPQHC.

This clonotype has a handful of counts. The chain combines TRBV28 with TRBJ1-6, with D possibly TRBD1 on 5 matching bases. The CDR3 length is 15 residues. Trimming took off 7 bases at V and 7 bases at J, with 17 bases between the two ends. Germline values: CDR1 MDHEN, CDR2 SYDVKM. The CDR3 coding sequence is TGTGCCAGCATTCGGGCTACAGGACCGAATTCACCCCTCCACTTT. Amino acid sequence: CASIRATGPNSPLHF.

This clonotype has a count of ten or more. The chain couples TRBV14 to TRBJ2-7; no firm D call. The CDR3 contains 12 residues. V gave up 0 bases and J gave up 0 bases, with 0 bases separating them. From germline, CDR1 is SGHDN and CDR2 FVKESK. CDR3 amino acids: CASSQDSYEQYF. The CDR3 DNA reads as TGTGCCAGCAGCCAAGACTCCTACGAGCAGTACTTC.

J is TRBJ2-5 and V is TRBV7-9; D is ambiguous. V was clipped by 3 bases and J by 5 bases, with 16 bases between them. This CDR3 is built from 15 residues. Germline V gene sequence: CDR1 SEHNR, CDR2 FQNEAQ (reference sequence). The CDR3 reads CASSFTMEPTETQYF. The CDR3 nucleotides read TGTGCCAGCAGCTTTACGATGGAACCCACGGAGACCCAGTACTTC.

This clonotype has more than one count but fewer than ten. The rearrangement uses TRBV20-1 and TRBJ2-1; either TRBD1 or TRBD2 may supply D (5 bases each). Looked up from germline, CDR1 is DFQATT and CDR2 is SNEGSKA (reference sequence). CDR3 length: 14 amino acids. The germline V and J ends were trimmed by 5 bases and 0 bases, with 11 bases remaining between them. The CDR3 DNA follows: TGCAGTGCTGACGCAGGGAGCTCCTACAATGAGCAGTTCTTC. It is translated as CSADAGSSYNEQFF.

This clonotype turned up a few times. The chain employs TRBV27 and TRBJ2-3; 8 nucleotides agree with TRBD2. After removal of 9 bases from V and 0 bases from J, the junction contained 5 bases not matched to a gene. Germline loops: CDR1 MNHEY, CDR2 SMNVEV (reference sequence). The length of the CDR3 is 14 residues. CDR3 loop: CASGASGSTDTQYF. The CDR3 DNA is TGTGCCAGTGGGGCTAGCGGGAGCACAGATACGCAGTATTTT.

This clonotype was found a few times. The CDR3 protein is CASSEALGLDYNEQFF. The CDR3 DNA sequence: TGTGCCAGCAGTGAAGCGCTGGGACTAGACTACAATGAGCAGTTCTTC. The J gene is TRBJ2-1, the V gene TRBV2, with 8 bases fitting TRBD2. Germline V gene lookup returns CDR1 SNHLY and CDR2 FYNNEI. This CDR3 region has 16 residues. J gave up 3 bases and V 0 bases, and 4 bases lay outside the gene matches.

The chain recombines TRBV5-1 with TRBJ2-5, with D perhaps matching TRBD1 (5 bases). The J call may be faulty, since TRBJ2-1 better matches the DNA end. The length of the CDR3 is 14 residues. Germline-derived CDR1 and CDR2 are SGHRS and YFSETQ. This CDR3 reads CASRAGQQYNEQFF. CDR3 bases: TGCGCCAGCCGAGCCGGACAACAGTACAATGAGCAGTTCTTC.

Comment on this clonotype: A read error may be the cause here, since a much bigger clone is one base away. DNA for the CDR3: TGTGCCAGCAGTCCCGGACTGTCCTACGAGCAGTGCTTC. Encoded protein: CASSPGLSYEQCF. The chain combines TRBV5-4 with TRBJ2-5; tentative D call: TRBD2 (5 bases). The V gene's germline CDR1 is SGHNT and CDR2 YYREEE (reference sequence). This CDR3 has 13 residues.